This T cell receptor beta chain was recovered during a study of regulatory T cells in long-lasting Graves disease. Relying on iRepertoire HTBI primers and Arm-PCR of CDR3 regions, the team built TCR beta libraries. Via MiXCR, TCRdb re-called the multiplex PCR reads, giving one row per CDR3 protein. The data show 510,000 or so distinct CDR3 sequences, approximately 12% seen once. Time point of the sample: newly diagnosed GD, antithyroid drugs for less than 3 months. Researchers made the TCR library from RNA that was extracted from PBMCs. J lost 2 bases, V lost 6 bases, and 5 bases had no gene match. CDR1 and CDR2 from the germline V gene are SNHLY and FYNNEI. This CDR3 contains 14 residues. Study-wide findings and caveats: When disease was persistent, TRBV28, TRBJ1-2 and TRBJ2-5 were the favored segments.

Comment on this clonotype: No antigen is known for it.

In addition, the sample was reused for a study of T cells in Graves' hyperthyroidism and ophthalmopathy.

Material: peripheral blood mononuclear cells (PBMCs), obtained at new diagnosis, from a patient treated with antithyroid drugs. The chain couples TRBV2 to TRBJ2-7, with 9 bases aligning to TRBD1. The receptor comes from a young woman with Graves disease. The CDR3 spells CASRPGQGPYEQYF. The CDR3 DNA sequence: TGTGCCAGCAGACCGGGACAGGGACCCTACGAGCAGTACTTC.